Listed below are T cell receptor beta chains from one sample, sequenced in a study of blood T cell repertoires in COVID-19. Using immunoSEQ multiplex PCR, the repertoire was profiled, and TCRdb retains in-frame clones only, with some absent. In the table there are some 250,000 clones, approximately 84% of which are singletons. The specimen was PBMCs or T cells enriched from blood (not recorded which). The receptors stem from a man aged 35 to 55 who had recovered from COVID-19. Each CDR3 is given with its conserved first and last residue. The order of the fields is J gene, D gene, V gene, clone size, CDR3 protein. D genes are given only for firm matches. Rows may omit the clone size; those that give it use once, few, many or a size class.

TRBJ2-5,TRBD2,TRBV6-5,.,CASSRLAGEGTQYF
TRBJ1-5,TRBD1,TRBV18,.,CASSSGGGNQPQHF
TRBJ1-2,TRBD1,TRBV5-1,.,CASSLGTGTGYEGYTF
TRBJ1-2,TRBD1,TRBV6-1,.,CASSEWDRALYSF
TRBJ1-6,.,TRBV7-6,.,CASSLPGTNSPLHF
TRBJ1-3,.,TRBV6-5,.,CASSAGSSGNTIYF
TRBJ1-1,.,TRBV9,.,CASSVGGGNAEAFF
TRBJ2-3,TRBD1,TRBV5-1,.,CASYTGVADTQYF
TRBJ1-5,TRBD1,TRBV29-1,.,CSVQTGGSQPQHF
TRBJ2-7,TRBD2,TRBV7-8,.,CASSLAASGTYEQYF
TRBJ2-1,TRBD2,TRBV7-8,.,CASSSSGREQFF
TRBJ1-1,.,TRBV28,.,CASSPNSEAFF
TRBJ2-1,TRBD2,TRBV19,.,CASSVPPGLAGVNEQFF
TRBJ1-3,.,TRBV28,.,CASSPGGDGNTIYF
TRBJ2-2,.,TRBV7-8,.,CASSPRQLPWAGELFF
TRBJ2-7,.,TRBV25-1,.,CASSEPKTGRYEQYF
TRBJ2-7,.,TRBV3-1/TRBV3-2,.,CASSQVWGAYEQYF
TRBJ1-3,.,TRBV19,.,CATSWASGNTIYF
TRBJ2-1,.,TRBV9,.,CASSVHSGGGGNEQFF
TRBJ2-7,TRBD1,TRBV5-4,.,CASSLLTGGEQYF
TRBJ2-3,.,TRBV7-8,.,CASSSTAPGVRGRNTDTQYF
TRBJ2-1,TRBD1,TRBV4-1,.,CASSPRDRANEQFF
TRBJ2-7,TRBD2,TRBV2,.,CASSEGLAGVYEQYF
TRBJ1-5,TRBD1,TRBV2,.,CASSELRAGGSQPQHF
TRBJ1-6,.,TRBV18,.,CASSPGGTNSPLHF
TRBJ1-5,.,TRBV9,.,CASSPRGNDQPQHF
TRBJ2-3,TRBD2,TRBV15,.,CATTSSGRARGTDTQYF
TRBJ2-3,TRBD1,TRBV9,.,CASSPGDRDTDTQYF
TRBJ2-7,TRBD2,TRBV6-6,.,CASSLLAGAFEQYF
TRBJ2-2,TRBD2,TRBV10-2,once,CASTLGLAGESTGELFF
TRBJ2-1,TRBD2,TRBV9,.,CASSLTGGQANEQFF
TRBJ2-7,.,TRBV15,.,CATSRDAYEQYF
TRBJ2-1,.,TRBV18,.,CASSPNPGNEQFF
TRBJ1-5,.,TRBV30,.,CAWSDRDQPQHF
TRBJ1-2,TRBD1,TRBV28,.,CASRRQGAGYGYTF
TRBJ1-2,TRBD1,TRBV27,.,CASGQGGTYGYTF
TRBJ1-2,TRBD1,TRBV10-3,few,CAIMAGGGGYGYTF
TRBJ2-3,.,TRBV2,.,CASSPRASTDTQYF
TRBJ1-1,TRBD1,TRBV5-1,many,CASSLSGGNTEAFF
TRBJ1-1,.,TRBV5-5,.,CASSLLFDTEAFF